This T cell receptor beta chain was captured in a study of T cells in Graves' hyperthyroidism and ophthalmopathy. Orbital computed tomography, thyroid ultrasound, serum thyroxine and TRAb, and clinical symptoms together informed the diagnoses. Fresh peripheral blood, 10 ml, was the source of the PBMCs. This clonotype was counted ten times or more. Amplified TCR beta CDR3 regions came from RNA transcripts. A set of HTBI primers served as the primers for a first-round RT-PCR of the TCR CDR3. Via MiXCR, TCRdb re-called the multiplex PCR reads, giving one row per CDR3 protein. The sample lists hundreds of thousands of distinct CDR3 sequences, around a sixth seen once, with over 15% in the top ten. This CDR3 region has 12 residues. V was shortened by 5 bases and J by 3 bases, with 11 bases between the two germline ends. Germline V lookup: CDR1 GTSNPN, CDR2 SVGIG (reference sequence).

This receptor was taken from a woman in her forties or fifties with Graves' hyperthyroidism that later progressed to Graves' ophthalmopathy. Material: blood. The chain combines TRBV30 with TRBJ2-7, with D possibly being TRBD2 (5 bases). The CDR3 sequence is CAWERVRYEQYF. DNA for the CDR3: TGTGCCTGGGAGAGGGTTCGCTACGAGCAGTACTTC.